A single sample is the source of the 21 T cell receptor beta chains below, sequenced in a study of neurological immune-mediated disorders. A single record per CDR3 protein comes from TCRdb applying MiXCR to the 5' RACE reads. This sample has around 79,000 distinct CDR3 sequences, with roughly 14% found just once. The sample taken for sequencing was PBMCs. The source of these receptors is a woman aged 45-59 years in good health.

This clonotype was seen many times. The chain couples TRBV7-8 to TRBJ1-5; TRBD1 aligns across 12 bases. With 5 bases clipped from V and 6 bases from J, the junction kept 8 bases outside the gene matches. The germline V gene has CDR1 SGHVS and CDR2 FQNEAQ. This CDR3 is 16 amino acids long. The CDR3 DNA reads TGTGCCAGCAGCGATCGGGACAGGGGGCCAACTCAGCCCCAGCATTTT. The encoded protein is CASSDRDRGPTQPQHF.

This clonotype was detected only a few times. One end of the junction is discordant with germline, which a read error may explain. This CDR3 is CASSEETQYF. CDR3 bases: TGCGCCAGCAGCGAAGAGACCCAGTACTTC. The rearrangement links TRBV4-1 to TRBJ2-5; D not certain. The CDR3 consists of 10 residues. Germline V gene data show CDR1 as MGHRA and CDR2 as YSYEKL.

Many counts were recorded for this clonotype. V usage is TRBV5-1 and J usage is TRBJ2-5; D uncertain. This CDR3 spans 14 amino acids. Germline values: CDR1 SGHRS, CDR2 YFSETQ. V was clipped by 3 bases and J by 4 bases, with 13 bases between them. CDR3 region: CASSSKQDPETQYF. CDR3 bases: TGCGCCAGCAGCTCCAAGCAGGATCCAGAGACCCAGTACTTC.

Details on this clonotype: Relative to the germline gene, one junction end is altered; a read error may explain this. The chain employs TRBV28 and TRBJ2-5; tentative D call: TRBD1 (5 bases). This CDR3 spans 21 amino acids. Germline CDR1 and CDR2: MDHEN and SYDVKM. CDR3 residues: CVSSFPHVARTTRQREETQYF. CDR3 DNA sequence: TGTGTCAGCAGTTTTCCCCACGTGGCCCGTACAACGAGACAGAGAGAAGAGACCCAGTACTTC.

This clonotype came up many times. The genes are TRBV29-1 and TRBJ1-5, with TRBD1 matching over 7 bases. The germline V gene has CDR1 SQVTM and CDR2 ANQGSEA. CDR3 size: 13 residues. V shed 6 bases, J shed 6 bases, and the junction held 8 bases outside the gene matches. CDR3 coding DNA: TGCAGCGTGTTAATCCAGGGGGGTCAGCCCCAGCATTTT. It translates to CSVLIQGGQPQHF.

At least ten counts were recorded for this clonotype. The chain joins TRBV24-1 to TRBJ2-3, with 9 nucleotides matching TRBD1. The V gene's germline CDR1 is KGHDR and CDR2 SFDVKD. The CDR3 contains 20 residues. The V gene end was trimmed by 4 bases and the J gene end by 3 bases; junction bases not matched to a gene: 19. The CDR3 region has the DNA TGTGCCACCAGTGACCCCCCGGGACAGGGAGAGCCGGAGGGAACAGATACGCAGTATTTT. This translates into CATSDPPGQGEPEGTDTQYF.

This clonotype was found many times. The genes are TRBV28 and TRBJ2-2; TRBD2 aligns across 9 bases. CDR1 and CDR2 (germline): MDHEN, SYDVKM. The V gene end was trimmed by 3 bases and the J gene end by 5 bases; junction bases not matched to a gene: 7. The CDR3 runs to 16 residues. The CDR3 DNA sequence: TGTGCCAGCAGTTTCGGCGCTAGCGGGGTGACCGGGGAGCTGTTTTTT. Translation gives CASSFGASGVTGELFF.

This clonotype showed up many times. This chain joins TRBV11-2 and TRBJ2-7; 9 positions agree with TRBD1. CDR1 SGHAT and CDR2 FQNNGV come from the germline V gene. The length of the CDR3 is 13 residues. V trimming: 5 bases; J trimming: 6 bases; junction bases outside the gene matches: 5. The CDR3 DNA reads as TGTGCCAGCAGCCAAAGACAGGGGGGCGAGCAGTACTTC. This translates into CASSQRQGGEQYF.

This clonotype was counted many times. The V gene is TRBV14, the J gene TRBJ1-1, with D perhaps matching TRBD1 (5 bases). Germline values: CDR1 SGHDN, CDR2 FVKESK. Trimming took 2 bases from V and 3 from J, leaving 19 bases between them. The CDR3 has 17 residues. The CDR3 here is CASSQLSPVGGDTEAFF. CDR3 bases: TGTGCCAGCAGCCAACTCTCACCAGTCGGGGGGGACACTGAAGCTTTCTTT.

This clonotype showed up many times. V and J are TRBV10-3 and TRBJ2-1; TRBD2 matches 10 bases. Trimming removed 5 bases from V and 6 bases from J; junction bases left unmatched: 7. CDR3 length: 15 amino acids. Germline V CDR1 and CDR2: ENHRY, SYGVKD. CDR3 sequence reads: CAISIGLAAGNEQFF. CDR3 bases: TGTGCCATCAGTATCGGACTAGCGGCTGGCAATGAGCAGTTCTTC.

This clonotype was recorded at least ten times. V gene TRBV5-1 combines with J gene TRBJ2-3, with 12 bases fitting TRBD1. The CDR3 totals 16 residues. In germline, CDR1 is SGHRS, CDR2 YFSETQ. V lost 4 bases to trimming and J lost 5 bases; unmatched junction nucleotides: 8. The CDR3 loop is CASSLPGQGAGDTQYF. The CDR3 DNA reads as TGCGCCAGCAGCCTTCCGGGACAGGGGGCGGGAGATACGCAGTATTTT.

There are many counts of this clonotype. This rearrangement joins TRBV5-1 to TRBJ2-1, with 11 bases fitting TRBD2. CDR1 is SGHRS and CDR2 is YFSETQ in the germline V gene. This CDR3 is built from 14 residues. V lost 4 bases, J lost 3 bases, and 0 bases stayed unmatched. In DNA, the CDR3 is TGCGCCAGCAGCACTAGCGGGGGCTACAATGAGCAGTTCTTC. Amino acid sequence: CASSTSGGYNEQFF.

The sample holds many counts of this clonotype. The rearrangement joins TRBV5-1 to TRBJ2-3; 10 bases map to TRBD2. J lost 3 bases, V lost 0 bases, and 4 bases had no gene match. The germline V gene encodes CDR1 SGHRS and CDR2 YFSETQ. The length of the CDR3 is 16 residues. The CDR3 spells CASSLDPSGGTDTQYF. The DNA for the CDR3 is TGCGCCAGCAGCTTGGATCCTAGCGGGGGAACAGATACGCAGTATTTT.

This clonotype was counted many times. The chain links TRBV2 to TRBJ2-2; D call uncertain. V was pared by 4 bases and J by 5 bases, with 8 bases between. Germline assignment: CDR1 SNHLY and CDR2 FYNNEI. This CDR3 region has 13 residues. CDR3 nucleotides: TGTGCCAGCAGTGTGTGGCGAACCGGGGAGCTGTTTTTT. It codes for CASSVWRTGELFF.

This clonotype was counted many times. The genes are TRBV7-2 and TRBJ1-1; D unresolved. The germline gives CDR1 SGHTA, CDR2 FQGNSA. The CDR3 loop spans 15 amino acids. V was shortened by 5 bases and J by 3 bases, with 16 bases between the two germline ends. CDR3 coding DNA: TGTGCCAGCAGCGCCTTGGGGAGCGGTTACACTGAAGCTTTCTTT. This encodes CASSALGSGYTEAFF.

This clonotype was observed at least ten times. CDR3: CASSLQIPGQGAHEQYF. CDR3 sequence (DNA): TGTGCCAGCAGCTTACAGATCCCCGGACAGGGGGCCCACGAGCAGTACTTC. V usage is TRBV7-6 and J usage is TRBJ2-7; 11 bases map to TRBD1. The germline V gene has CDR1 SGHVS and CDR2 FNYEAQ. The J segment lost 5 bases and the V segment lost 2 bases, leaving 11 bases of the junction unmatched. This CDR3 has 17 residues.

For this clonotype: It is unclear where the CDR3 begins or ends on the DNA, so no DNA is shown, and the CDR3 is as TCRdb lists it. This chain uses TRBV3-1 with TRBJ2-7; the table's D call, TRBD1, was not checked against the DNA. The CDR3 contains 22 residues when both ends are counted. Germline V lookup: CDR1 LGHDT, CDR2 YNNKEL (reference sequence). CDR3 region: CASSFYICSARFTGRSSYEQYF.

This clonotype was seen ten or more times. This rearrangement joins TRBV6-6 to TRBJ1-6; tentatively, D is TRBD1 (5 bases). Germline V gene data show CDR1 as MNHNY and CDR2 as SVGAGI (reference sequence). CDR3 length equals 15 residues. V lost 2 bases and J lost 4, with 9 bases in between. In DNA, the CDR3 is TGTGCCAGCAGTTACGGGGGACGGTATAATTCACCCCTCCACTTT. It translates to CASSYGGRYNSPLHF.

This clonotype was seen many times. The V gene is TRBV10-3, the J gene TRBJ1-5; 7 bases line up with TRBD1. Germline lookup yields CDR1 ENHRY and CDR2 SYGVKD. The V and J ends lost 3 bases and 3 bases, in that order; junction bases with no gene match: 8. The CDR3 extends over 16 amino acids. The CDR3 loop is CAISDTRDRVNQPQHF. The CDR3 nucleotides read TGTGCCATCAGTGACACGCGAGACAGGGTCAATCAGCCCCAGCATTTT.

At least ten counts were recorded for this clonotype. The rearrangement joins TRBV12-3 or TRBV12-4 to TRBJ1-1; D not resolved. V was clipped by 6 bases and J by 5 bases, with 16 bases between them. CDR3 length: 14 amino acids. The CDR3 spells CASSFGPYGTEAFF. The CDR3 DNA reads as TGTGCCAGCAGCTTCGGACCGTACGGGACTGAAGCTTTCTTT.

This clonotype was seen repeatedly, ten times or more. The chain recombines TRBV24-1 with TRBJ1-5; no firm D call. Trimming left V 7 bases short and J 5 bases short, with 14 bases between. This CDR3 comprises 14 residues. Germline values: CDR1 KGHDR, CDR2 SFDVKD. The CDR3 DNA reads as TGTGCCACCAGAGGAGGGTCTCCCCATCAGCCCCAGCATTTT. It is translated as CATRGGSPHQPQHF.